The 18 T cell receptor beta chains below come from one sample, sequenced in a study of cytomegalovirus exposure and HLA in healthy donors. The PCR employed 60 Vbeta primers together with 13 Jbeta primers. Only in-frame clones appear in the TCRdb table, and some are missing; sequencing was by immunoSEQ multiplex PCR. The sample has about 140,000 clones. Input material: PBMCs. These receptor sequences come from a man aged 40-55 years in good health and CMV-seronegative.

The DNA of the CDR3 is TGTGCCATCAGTGAGTCGCTAGGGAGTGGAGAAAAACTGTTTTTT. It is translated as CAISESLGSGEKLFF. The chain recombines TRBV10-3 with TRBJ1-4; no clear D gene. The V and J ends lost 0 bases and 8 bases respectively, with 13 bases between them. This CDR3 comprises 15 residues. Germline-derived CDR1 and CDR2 are ENHRY and SYGVKD.

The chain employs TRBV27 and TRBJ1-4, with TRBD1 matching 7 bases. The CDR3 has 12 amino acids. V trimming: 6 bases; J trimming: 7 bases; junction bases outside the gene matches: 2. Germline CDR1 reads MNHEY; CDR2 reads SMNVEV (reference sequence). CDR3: CASRGTVEKLFF. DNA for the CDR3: TGTGCCAGCAGAGGGACAGTTGAAAAACTGTTTTTT.

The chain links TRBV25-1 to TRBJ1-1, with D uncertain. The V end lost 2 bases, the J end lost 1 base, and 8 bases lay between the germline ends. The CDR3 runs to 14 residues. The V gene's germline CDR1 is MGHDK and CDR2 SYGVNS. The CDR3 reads CASSEEGRNTEAFF. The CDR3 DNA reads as TGTGCCAGCAGTGAAGAGGGTCGGAACACTGAAGCTTTCTTT.

CDR3 in DNA: TGTGCCAGCAGCCTCGTGGGGGGGAGCCTGGATAGGCCGCAGTATTTT. Encoded protein: CASSLVGGSLDRPQYF. The chain employs TRBV11-2 and TRBJ2-3; 7 nucleotides agree with TRBD2. V gave up 5 bases and J gave up 10 bases; unmatched junction bases: 18. Germline loops: CDR1 SGHAT, CDR2 FQNNGV. This CDR3 has 16 residues.

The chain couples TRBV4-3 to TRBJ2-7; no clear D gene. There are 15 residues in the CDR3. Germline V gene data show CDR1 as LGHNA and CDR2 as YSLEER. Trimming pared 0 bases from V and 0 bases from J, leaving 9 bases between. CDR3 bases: TGCGCCAGCAGCCAAGACAGCGAACCCTCCTACGAGCAGTACTTC. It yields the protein CASSQDSEPSYEQYF.

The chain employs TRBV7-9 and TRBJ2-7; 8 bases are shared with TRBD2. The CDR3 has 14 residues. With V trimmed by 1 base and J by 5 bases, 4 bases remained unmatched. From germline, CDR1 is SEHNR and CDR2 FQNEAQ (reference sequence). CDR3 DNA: TGTGCCAGCAGCTTAGGCGGGGGGAGCCACGAGCAGTACTTC. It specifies CASSLGGGSHEQYF.

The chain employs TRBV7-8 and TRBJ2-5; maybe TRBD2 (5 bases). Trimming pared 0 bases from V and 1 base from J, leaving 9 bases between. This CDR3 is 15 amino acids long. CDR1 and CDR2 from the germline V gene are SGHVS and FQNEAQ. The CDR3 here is CASSLAGGSQETQYF. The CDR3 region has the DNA TGTGCCAGCAGCTTAGCGGGCGGGTCCCAAGAGACCCAGTACTTC.

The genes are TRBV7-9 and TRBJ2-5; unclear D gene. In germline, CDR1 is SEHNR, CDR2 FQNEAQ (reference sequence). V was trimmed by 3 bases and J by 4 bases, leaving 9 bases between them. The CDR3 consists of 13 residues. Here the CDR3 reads CASSFFSPETQYF. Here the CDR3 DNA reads TGTGCCAGCAGCTTTTTCTCTCCAGAGACCCAGTACTTC.

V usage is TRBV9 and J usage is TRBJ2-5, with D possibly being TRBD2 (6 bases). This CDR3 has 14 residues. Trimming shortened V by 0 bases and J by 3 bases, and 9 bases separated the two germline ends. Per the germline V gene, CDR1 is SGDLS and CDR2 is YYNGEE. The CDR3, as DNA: TGTGCCAGCAGCGTAGCTCGCGGGGAAGAGACCCAGTACTTC. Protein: CASSVARGEETQYF.

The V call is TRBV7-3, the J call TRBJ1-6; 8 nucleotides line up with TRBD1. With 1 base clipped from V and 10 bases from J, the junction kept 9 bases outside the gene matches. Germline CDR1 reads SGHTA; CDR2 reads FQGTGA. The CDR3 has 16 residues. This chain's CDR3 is CASSLKGDRGRSPLHF. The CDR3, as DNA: TGTGCCAGCAGCTTAAAGGGTGACAGGGGACGCTCACCCCTCCACTTT.

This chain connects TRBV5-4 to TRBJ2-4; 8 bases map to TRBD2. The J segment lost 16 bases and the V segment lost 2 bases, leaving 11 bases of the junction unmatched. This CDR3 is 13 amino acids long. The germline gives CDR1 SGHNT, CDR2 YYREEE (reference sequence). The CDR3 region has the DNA TGTGCCAGCAGCTTTGAGGGGCGGGGGGTCTTCTACTTC. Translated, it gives CASSFEGRGVFYF.

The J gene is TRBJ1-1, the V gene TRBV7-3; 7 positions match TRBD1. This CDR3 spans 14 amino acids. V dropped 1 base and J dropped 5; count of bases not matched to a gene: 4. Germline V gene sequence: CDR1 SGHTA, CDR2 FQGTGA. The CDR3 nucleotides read TGTGCCAGCAGCTTAAAGGGGGCTGAGACTGAAGCTTTCTTT. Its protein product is CASSLKGAETEAFF.

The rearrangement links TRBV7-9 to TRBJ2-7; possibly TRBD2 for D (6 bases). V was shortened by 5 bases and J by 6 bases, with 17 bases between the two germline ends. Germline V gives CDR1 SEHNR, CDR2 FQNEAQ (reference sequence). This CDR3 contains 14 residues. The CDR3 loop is CASSTARGAGEQYF. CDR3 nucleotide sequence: TGTGCCAGCAGCACCGCCCGCGGGGCCGGCGAGCAGTACTTC.

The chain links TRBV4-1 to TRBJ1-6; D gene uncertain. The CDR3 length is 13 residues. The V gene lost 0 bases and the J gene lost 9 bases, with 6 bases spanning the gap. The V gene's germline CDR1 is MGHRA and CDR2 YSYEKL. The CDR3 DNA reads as TGCGCCAGCAGCCAAGACGTTTTTTCACCCCTCCACTTT. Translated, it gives CASSQDVFSPLHF.

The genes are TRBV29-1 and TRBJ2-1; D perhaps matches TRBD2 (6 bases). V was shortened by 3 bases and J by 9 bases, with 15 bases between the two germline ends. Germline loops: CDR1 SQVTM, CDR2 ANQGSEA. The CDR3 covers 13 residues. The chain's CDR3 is CSVETAGTREQFF. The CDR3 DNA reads TGCAGCGTTGAGACGGCAGGGACTCGTGAGCAGTTCTTC.

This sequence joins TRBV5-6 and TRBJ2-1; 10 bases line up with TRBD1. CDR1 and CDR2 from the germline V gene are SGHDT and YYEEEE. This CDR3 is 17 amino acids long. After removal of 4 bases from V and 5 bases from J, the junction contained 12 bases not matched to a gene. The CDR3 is CASSPRFGTGVHNEQFF. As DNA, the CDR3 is TGTGCCAGCAGCCCTAGGTTCGGGACAGGGGTTCACAATGAGCAGTTCTTC.

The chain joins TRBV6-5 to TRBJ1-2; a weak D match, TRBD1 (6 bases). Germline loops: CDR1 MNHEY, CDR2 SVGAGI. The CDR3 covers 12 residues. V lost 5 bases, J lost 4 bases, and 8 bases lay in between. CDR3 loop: CASSPGAYGYTF. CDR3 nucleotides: TGTGCCAGCAGTCCAGGGGCCTATGGCTACACCTTC.

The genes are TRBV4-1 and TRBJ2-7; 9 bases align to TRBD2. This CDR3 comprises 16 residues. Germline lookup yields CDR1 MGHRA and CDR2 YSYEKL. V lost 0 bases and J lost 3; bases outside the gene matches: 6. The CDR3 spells CASSQDRAGGGYEQYF. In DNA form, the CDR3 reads TGCGCCAGCAGCCAAGATCGAGCGGGGGGCGGCTACGAGCAGTACTTC.